These T cell receptor beta chains were read from a single sample in a study of radiation and T cells in renal cell carcinoma. Sequenced by immunoSEQ multiplex PCR; TCRdb stores in-frame clones only, minus some. The data contain 75,000 to 90,000 clones, around 89% of them seen just once; the ten biggest clones take up about 5.8%. The material sequenced was blood, taken from a patient whose treatment included radiotherapy and nephrectomy. These receptors were taken from a woman aged 65 to 85 with renal cell carcinoma. CDR3s include the opening cysteine and the closing phenylalanine or tryptophan. The order of the fields is V gene, D gene, J gene, CDR3 length, clone size, CDR3 DNA, CDR3 protein. A D gene is named only where the DNA matches it firmly. Expanded clones get a size class; other rows say once, few or many, or leave the size out.

>TRBV2|NA|TRBJ2-7|12|NA
TGTGCCAGCAGGATACAGGGTTACGAGCAGTACTTC
CASRIQGYEQYF
>TRBV5-1|NA|TRBJ2-5|14|NA
TGCGCCAGCAGCTTCCCGGGACGACAAGAGACCCAGTACTTC
CASSFPGRQETQYF
>TRBV6-5|NA|TRBJ1-2|15|NA
TGTGCCAGCAGTTACGATATAGGGGCTATCTATGGCTACACCTTC
CASSYDIGAIYGYTF
>TRBV6-6|TRBD1|TRBJ1-5|15|NA
TGTGCCAGCAGTTACACACCGACAGGGGATCAGCCCCAGCATTTT
CASSYTPTGDQPQHF
>TRBV28|TRBD1|TRBJ1-4|16|once
TGTGCCAGCAGAGGGACAGGGGGCGCAGCTAATGAAAAACTGTTTTTT
CASRGTGGAANEKLFF
>TRBV30|NA|TRBJ1-2|11|NA
TGTGCCTGGAACCGAAGACTCGGCTACACCTTC
CAWNRRLGYTF
>TRBV20-1|NA|TRBJ1-1|11|few
TGCAGTGCTTGGGTGCGCACTGAAGCTTTCTTT
CSAWVRTEAFF
>TRBV11-2|NA|TRBJ1-2|14|few
TGTGCCAGCAGCTCGGGGGGGAGTAACTATGGCTACACCTTC
CASSSGGSNYGYTF
>TRBV14|NA|TRBJ1-1|13|few
TGTGCCAGCAGCCAAGACAGGGGAGGTAGAGCTTTCTTT
CASSQDRGGRAFF
>TRBV4-3|NA|TRBJ2-7|15|NA
TGCGCCAGCAGCCAAGATCTCCAGGGGGGCTACGAGCAGTACTTC
CASSQDLQGGYEQYF
>TRBV5-1|NA|TRBJ2-5|12|NA
TGCGCCAGCCGGGAGTACCAAGAGACCCAGTACTTC
CASREYQETQYF
>TRBV4-3|NA|TRBJ1-6|13|once
TGCGCCAGCAGCCAGACGGGCAATTCACCCCTCCACTTT
CASSQTGNSPLHF
>TRBV9|TRBD1|TRBJ2-7|15|once
TGTGCCAGCAGCGTAGGGGCACAGGGGGCGCGAGAGCAGTACTTC
CASSVGAQGAREQYF
>TRBV7-9|NA|TRBJ2-6|15|NA
TGTGCCAGCAGCTCCGACAGCTCTGGGGCCAACGTCCTGACTTTC
CASSSDSSGANVLTF
>TRBV25-1|TRBD1|TRBJ1-1|17|NA
TGTGCCAGCAGTATCTCGTTTAGACAGGGGGTGGGCACTGAAGCTTTCTTT
CASSISFRQGVGTEAFF
>TRBV9|TRBD2|TRBJ2-1|15|NA
TGTGCCAGCAGCACCCGGACTAGCGGCTACAATGAGCAGTTCTTC
CASSTRTSGYNEQFF
>TRBV7-2|NA|TRBJ2-7|14|once
TGTGCCAGCAGCTTGGGCAGCGAGGGGTACGAGCAGTACTTC
CASSLGSEGYEQYF
>TRBV14|TRBD2|TRBJ2-2|18|once
TGTGCCAGCAGCCAAGACCTGGGGCTAGCGGGAAACACCGGGGAGCTGTTTTTT
CASSQDLGLAGNTGELFF
>TRBV28|NA|TRBJ1-2|16|NA
TGTGCCAGCAGTTTAGGACGACGAGGGAAGAACTATGGCTACACCTTC
CASSLGRRGKNYGYTF
>TRBV30|TRBD2|TRBJ2-3|17|NA
TGTGCCTGGACCAGAGGTACTAGCGGGGGGGCTGGAGATACGCAGTATTTT
CAWTRGTSGGAGDTQYF
>TRBV9|NA|TRBJ2-1|16|NA
TGTGCCAGCAGCGCCCTCGGACGCCTCTCCTACAATGAGCAGTTCTTC
CASSALGRLSYNEQFF
>TRBV27|TRBD1|TRBJ1-4|14|NA
TGTGCCAGCAGTAGAAACGACAGGGATGAAAAACTGTTTTTT
CASSRNDRDEKLFF
>TRBV19|NA|TRBJ2-1|14|NA
TGTGCCAGTAGTATAGACGCGGGGCACAATGAGCAGTTCTTC
CASSIDAGHNEQFF